This T cell receptor beta chain is drawn from a study of blood T cell repertoires in COVID-19. About the study: From T cells, B-cell-depleted T cells, or PBMCs came the material, which was cDNA or gDNA.

Sequencing used immunoSEQ multiplex PCR; TCRdb keeps in-frame clones, though not all of them. The data contain about 220,000 clones, approximately 86% of them singletons. The ends lost 3 bases at V and 1 base at J; junction bases unmatched: 1. The CDR3 consists of 15 residues. Germline values: CDR1 SGHTA, CDR2 FQGTGA. Participant-reported clinical history was the basis for cohort assignment. The source of this sequence is a woman aged 45-60 years with acute COVID-19. Sequenced sample: PBMCs or T cells enriched from blood (not recorded which). This chain connects TRBV7-3 to TRBJ2-3, with 10 nucleotides matching TRBD2. The CDR3 nucleotides are TGTGCCAGCAGCTTTGGACTAGCGGGCACAGATACGCAGTATTTT. Translation: CASSFGLAGTDTQYF.